Listed below are T cell receptor beta chains from one sample, sequenced in a study of patients and donors after allogeneic stem cell transplantation. One entry per CDR3 protein, called by TCRdb with MiXCR from the RT-PCR reads. This sample yields more than 850,000 distinct CDR3 sequences, of which 18% are seen a single time; approximately 5.9% belongs to the top ten. The material sequenced was blood, either unsorted or a sorted T cell fraction (not recorded which). The receptors shown here come from a human donor who was either an allogeneic HSCT recipient or a stem cell or donor lymphocyte infusion donor (not recorded which). It is not recorded whose cells these are; they may come from a transplant donor. Both conserved end residues are part of each CDR3. D genes are given only for firm matches. A clone size is listed for some rows: how often the clone was seen (once, few, many), or a class if it is expanded.

clone_size	d_call	v_call	j_call	cdr3_aa
many	TRBD1	TRBV12-3/TRBV12-4	TRBJ2-2	CASSRTGGTGELFF
NA	TRBD2	TRBV4-2	TRBJ2-2	CASSQGLAGGVGELFF
once	TRBD2	TRBV6-1	TRBJ2-7	CASTAGGRGEQYF
NA	NA	TRBV7-9	TRBJ1-2	CASSPGHNLGGYTF
NA	NA	TRBV12-3/TRBV12-4	TRBJ2-7	CASSFGPPGQYF
many	NA	TRBV5-8	TRBJ2-5	CASSFVETQYF
NA	TRBD2	TRBV29-1	TRBJ2-5	CSARLAGSQETQYF
few	NA	TRBV3-1	TRBJ1-2	CASSQTPAARGYGYTF
NA	TRBD1	TRBV12-3/TRBV12-4	TRBJ2-3	CASSFLQGVDTQYF
NA	NA	TRBV5-5	TRBJ1-1	CASSFWGLEAFF
NA	NA	TRBV5-1	TRBJ2-3	CASSLDRSVNTQYF
few	TRBD2	TRBV5-4	TRBJ2-5	CASSTNSGSETQYF
NA	TRBD2	TRBV5-1	TRBJ2-7	CASSTTSGGSYEQYF
NA	NA	TRBV7-2	TRBJ2-1	CASSSGGTGIEQFF
many	NA	TRBV4-2	TRBJ1-1	CASSQDEAGVTEAFF
few	NA	TRBV20-1	TRBJ2-7	CSAVGSVVYEQYF
many	NA	TRBV5-1	TRBJ2-3	CASSLARAGDTQYF
few	NA	TRBV7-7	TRBJ2-5	CASRPVFWETQYF
once	NA	TRBV12-3/TRBV12-4	TRBJ1-5	CASSSGTVTNQPQHF
few	TRBD2	TRBV12-3/TRBV12-4	TRBJ2-5	CASSPNGLVLTQYF
many	NA	TRBV29-1	TRBJ1-1	CSVRREDREGTEAFF
few	NA	TRBV5-1	TRBJ2-7	CASSLARRGAASYEQYF
few	TRBD2	TRBV7-3	TRBJ2-3	CASSYGTSLFRTDTQYF
few	NA	TRBV4-2	TRBJ2-3	CASSQESLRGPAQYF
NA	TRBD2	TRBV20-1	TRBJ2-7	CSAKTGGLYEQYF
few	TRBD1	TRBV13	TRBJ2-1	CASSPTTTGVLGNEQFF
NA	TRBD2	TRBV9	TRBJ2-7	CASSVAGGPRDEQYF
NA	NA	TRBV6-5	TRBJ2-6	CASSYSGLPPGANVLTF
few	NA	TRBV27	TRBJ1-5	CASSRTAGVVQPQHF
NA	TRBD1	TRBV20-1	TRBJ1-2	CSVRTGWEGYTF
many	NA	TRBV20-1	TRBJ1-2	CSATGQVKISGTF
NA	TRBD2	TRBV9	TRBJ2-1	CASSAGGGSYNEQFF
many	NA	TRBV12-3/TRBV12-4	TRBJ2-5	CASRGRTYQETQYF
NA	NA	TRBV7-2	TRBJ2-2	CASSRRVEAGELFF
few	TRBD2	TRBV15	TRBJ2-7	CATSNREGMYEQYF
few	NA	TRBV9	TRBJ1-1	CASSEAGRGHTEAFF
few	TRBD1	TRBV5-1	TRBJ1-1	CASSLLTGGRNTEAFF
few	TRBD2	TRBV29-1	TRBJ2-1	CSAPGSGSGDEQFF
once	NA	TRBV6-1	TRBJ2-7	CASSPYPDSSYEQYF
few	TRBD2	TRBV4-2	TRBJ2-1	CASSPGLAGDPYNEQFF
NA	NA	TRBV3-1	TRBJ2-7	CASSHTVSYEQYF
few	TRBD2	TRBV6-1	TRBJ2-7	CASSKDSGRAFGYF
NA	NA	TRBV11-2	TRBJ2-5	CASSLEGIRGGETQYF
NA	NA	TRBV27	TRBJ2-2	CASSLASTPNTGELFF
NA	NA	TRBV5-1	TRBJ1-2	CASREPGASGYTF
NA	TRBD2	TRBV20-1	TRBJ2-5	CSAISGRLGETQYF
NA	NA	TRBV30	TRBJ2-7	CAWSISRTAEQYF
few	TRBD1	TRBV20-1	TRBJ1-4	CSARGQGASEKLFF
few	NA	TRBV7-9	TRBJ1-1	CASSLALPGRFVTEAFF
NA	TRBD2	TRBV3-1	TRBJ2-2	CASRPTSGRGSGELFF
NA	TRBD1	TRBV15	TRBJ1-1	CATSRDGRTGVTEAFF
few	TRBD1	TRBV20-1	TRBJ1-1	CSAMTGGADRSEAFF
NA	TRBD1	TRBV10-3	TRBJ2-7	CAISESVGAQGAHEQYF
NA	TRBD1	TRBV15	TRBJ1-5	CATSSRGGSPQHF
NA	TRBD1	TRBV3-1	TRBJ2-7	CASSPGQGHSYEQYF
few	NA	TRBV30	TRBJ1-3	CAWSVGLLSGNTIYF
many	NA	TRBV20-1	TRBJ2-7	CSAIAQAEQYF
few	NA	TRBV12-3/TRBV12-4	TRBJ1-3	CASSTGPSGNTIYF
NA	TRBD1	TRBV4-3	TRBJ1-2	CASSQDIVQGGYTF
few	NA	TRBV9	TRBJ1-2	CASSDSGADGYTF